These 15 T cell receptor beta chains originate from one sample sequenced in a study of T cell changes during pregnancy in multiple sclerosis. TCRdb's table, derived via immunoSEQ multiplex PCR, lists solely in-frame clones and lacks some. The table records approximately 88,000 clones, over 90% of them present only once. This specimen was peripheral blood, taken in the third trimester of pregnancy. The receptors come from a female donor with multiple sclerosis, enrolled in a pregnancy study.

The chain recombines TRBV10-1 with TRBJ2-7, with 14 bases fitting TRBD2. Trimming at V came to 7 bases and at J to 5 bases, leaving 7 bases not matched to a gene. This CDR3 spans 15 amino acids. CDR1 is WNHNN, CDR2 SYGVQD, per germline (reference sequence). CDR3 loop: CASKGETSGRDEQYF. The CDR3 region has the DNA TGCGCCAGCAAGGGGGAGACTAGCGGGAGGGACGAGCAGTACTTC.

The gene calls are TRBV6-6 and TRBJ2-1; D remains unclear. CDR3 length equals 13 residues. Germline V gene data show CDR1 as MNHNY and CDR2 as SVGAGI (reference sequence). V was pared by 5 bases and J by 9 bases, with 14 bases between. The CDR3, as DNA: TGTGCCAGCAGTCTACTCGTTTTTGGTGAGCAGTTCTTC. This sequence encodes CASSLLVFGEQFF.

This clone showed up just a few times. The genes are TRBV27 and TRBJ2-1, with 7 bases lining up with TRBD1. The CDR3 runs 13 residues. V dropped 5 bases and J dropped 10; count of bases not matched to a gene: 8. Germline CDR1 and CDR2: MNHEY and SMNVEV (reference sequence). In DNA, the CDR3 is TGTGCCAGCAGTCTCCGCTGGGACAGCGAGCAGTTCTTC. This gives the protein CASSLRWDSEQFF.

The chain carries TRBV28 and TRBJ2-5; D is unresolved. Germline V gene lookup returns CDR1 MDHEN and CDR2 SYDVKM. The CDR3 consists of 12 residues. V was cut by 7 bases and J by 5 bases, with 11 bases left in between. This CDR3 is CASNSLGETQYF. The CDR3 region has the DNA TGTGCCAGCAATAGCCTCGGGGAGACCCAGTACTTC.

The chain couples TRBV7-8 to TRBJ2-2; D remains ambiguous. V was shortened by 3 bases and J by 0 bases, with 8 bases between the two germline ends. CDR1 SGHVS and CDR2 FQNEAQ come from the germline V gene. The CDR3 spans 15 residues. The CDR3 DNA follows: TGTGCCAGCAGCTTCGCGATCCCGAACACCGGGGAGCTGTTTTTT. It translates to CASSFAIPNTGELFF.

A single count supports this clone. This chain links TRBV7-4 with TRBJ1-2; 7 bases line up with TRBD1. Looked up from germline, CDR1 is SGHVT and CDR2 is SQSDAQ. Losses at the gene ends were 5 bases for V and 5 bases for J; bases not matched to a gene: 5. This CDR3 comprises 13 residues. The CDR3 nucleotides are TGTGCCAGCAGCCAGGGGGTTCGGTATGGCTACACCTTC. Its protein product is CASSQGVRYGYTF.

This clone was seen a single time. The chain couples TRBV4-1 to TRBJ2-7; D gene uncertain. The V gene's germline CDR1 is MGHRA and CDR2 YSYEKL. V lost 0 bases and J lost 7, with 10 bases in between. This CDR3 has 13 amino acids. The CDR3 region is CASSQDTRPEQYF. The CDR3 bases are TGCGCCAGCAGCCAAGATACCAGGCCAGAGCAGTACTTC.

The chain has TRBV9 and TRBJ2-2; 7 nucleotides line up with TRBD1. The CDR3 consists of 14 residues. The germline V gene has CDR1 SGDLS and CDR2 YYNGEE. J lost 2 bases, V lost 3 bases, and 1 base had no gene match. CDR3 sequence: CASSGQGNTGELFF. The CDR3 DNA is TGTGCCAGCAGCGGACAGGGTAACACCGGGGAGCTGTTTTTT.

The chain couples TRBV11-2 to TRBJ2-7; tentatively, D is TRBD1 (6 bases). Germline CDR1 reads SGHAT; CDR2 reads FQNNGV. There are 14 residues in the CDR3. The V and J ends lost 3 bases and 2 bases respectively, with 11 bases between them. The DNA of the CDR3 is TGTGCCAGCAGCTTGAACAGGGATGCCTACGAGCAGTACTTC. Protein product: CASSLNRDAYEQYF. Filled out from reference TRBV11-2 and TRBJ2-7, the complete variable domain reads EAGVAQSPRYKIIEKRQSVAFWCNPISGHATLYWYQQILGQGPKLLIQFQNNGVVDDSQLPKDRFSAERLKGVDSTLKIQPAKLEDSAVYLCASSLNRDAYEQYFGPGTRLTVT.

This chain uses TRBV30 with TRBJ1-2; possible D gene TRBD1, 5 bases. Trimming took off 7 bases at V and 8 bases at J, with 17 bases between the two ends. The CDR3 is made up of 12 amino acids. Per the germline V gene, CDR1 is GTSNPN and CDR2 is SVGIG (reference sequence). In DNA form, the CDR3 reads TGTGCCTTACTTACTGGGGGGGAAGGCTACACCTTC. Translating gives CALLTGGEGYTF.

The V gene is TRBV4-1, the J gene TRBJ1-2, with D tentatively TRBD1 (5 bases). The CDR3 loop spans 17 amino acids. V was shortened by 1 base and J by 3 bases, with 18 bases between the two germline ends. Looked up from germline, CDR1 is MGHRA and CDR2 is YSYEKL. The CDR3 DNA reads TGCGCCAGCAGCCAAGTTGGGTCAATCAGGGAGGACTATGGCTACACCTTC. Translated, it gives CASSQVGSIREDYGYTF.

V gene TRBV7-6 combines with J gene TRBJ2-7, with 10 nucleotides matching TRBD2. The CDR3 extends over 16 amino acids. In germline, CDR1 is SGHVS, CDR2 FNYEAQ. The trim removed 2 bases at V and 3 bases at J, leaving 7 bases unmatched. The CDR3, as DNA: TGTGCCAGCAGCTTAAGGAATAGCGGGAGGTACTACGAGCAGTACTTC. As protein: CASSLRNSGRYYEQYF.

The chain couples TRBV19 to TRBJ2-5, with D tentatively TRBD2 (5 bases). Trimming pared 2 bases from V and 1 base from J, leaving 8 bases between. In germline, CDR1 is LNHDA, CDR2 SQIVND (reference sequence). The CDR3 extends over 14 amino acids. The CDR3 loop reads CASSISGGQETQYF. CDR3 nucleotide sequence: TGTGCCAGTAGTATATCCGGAGGCCAAGAGACCCAGTACTTC.

CDR3 coding DNA: TGTGCCAGCAGCCCTGAAGTGGGACAGGGGGCGATGGACTATGGCTACACCTTC. Residues: CASSPEVGQGAMDYGYTF. The chain carries TRBV5-6 and TRBJ1-2; the match to TRBD1 covers 12 bases. This CDR3 is built from 18 residues. Germline V gene lookup returns CDR1 SGHDT and CDR2 YYEEEE. After removal of 4 bases from V and 3 bases from J, the junction contained 13 bases not matched to a gene.

The rearrangement links TRBV11-2 to TRBJ1-3; D call uncertain. The V gene lost 5 bases and the J gene lost 0 bases, with 11 bases spanning the gap. Germline V gives CDR1 SGHAT, CDR2 FQNNGV. CDR3 length: 15 amino acids. CDR3 in DNA: TGTGCCAGCAGCCTAGGACGGAGCTCTGGAAACACCATATATTTT. Amino acids: CASSLGRSSGNTIYF.